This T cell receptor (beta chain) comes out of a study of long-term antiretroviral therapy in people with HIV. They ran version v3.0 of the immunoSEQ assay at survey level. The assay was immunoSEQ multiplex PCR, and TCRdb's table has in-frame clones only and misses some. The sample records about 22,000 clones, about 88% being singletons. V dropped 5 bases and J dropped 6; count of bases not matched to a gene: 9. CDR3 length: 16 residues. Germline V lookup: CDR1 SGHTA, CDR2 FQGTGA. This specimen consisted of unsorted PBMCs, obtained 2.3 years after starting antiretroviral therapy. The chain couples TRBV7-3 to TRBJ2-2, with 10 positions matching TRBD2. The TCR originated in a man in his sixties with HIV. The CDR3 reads CASSGSSGRIPGELFF. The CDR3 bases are TGTGCCAGCAGCGGGTCTAGCGGGAGAATCCCCGGGGAGCTGTTTTTT.